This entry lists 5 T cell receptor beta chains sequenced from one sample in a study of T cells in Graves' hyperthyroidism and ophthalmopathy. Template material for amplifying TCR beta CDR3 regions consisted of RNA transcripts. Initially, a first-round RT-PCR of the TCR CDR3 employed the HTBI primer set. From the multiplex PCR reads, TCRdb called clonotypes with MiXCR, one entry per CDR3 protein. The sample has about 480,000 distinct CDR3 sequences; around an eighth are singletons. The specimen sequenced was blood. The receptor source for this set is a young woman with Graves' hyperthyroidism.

The CDR3 coding sequence is TGTGCCAGCATTCCCGACTACAATGAGCAGTTCTTC. It translates to CASIPDYNEQFF. The chain couples TRBV6-1 to TRBJ2-1; no clear D gene. This CDR3 contains 12 residues. The V gene's germline CDR1 is MNHNS and CDR2 SASEGT. V was trimmed by 7 bases and J by 3 bases, leaving 7 bases between them.

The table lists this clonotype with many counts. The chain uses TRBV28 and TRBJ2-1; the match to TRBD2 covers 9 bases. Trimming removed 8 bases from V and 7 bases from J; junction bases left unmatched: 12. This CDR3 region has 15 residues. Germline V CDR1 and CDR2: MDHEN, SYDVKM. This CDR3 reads CASGDGGRGGNEQFF. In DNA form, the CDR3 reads TGTGCCAGCGGGGACGGCGGGAGGGGAGGGAATGAGCAGTTCTTC.

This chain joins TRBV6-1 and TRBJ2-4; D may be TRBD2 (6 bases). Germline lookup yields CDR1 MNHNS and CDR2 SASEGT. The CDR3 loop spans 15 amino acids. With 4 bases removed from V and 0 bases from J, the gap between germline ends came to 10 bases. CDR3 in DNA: TGTGCCAGCAGTGGACCGGGAGTAGCCAAAAACATTCAGTACTTC. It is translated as CASSGPGVAKNIQYF.

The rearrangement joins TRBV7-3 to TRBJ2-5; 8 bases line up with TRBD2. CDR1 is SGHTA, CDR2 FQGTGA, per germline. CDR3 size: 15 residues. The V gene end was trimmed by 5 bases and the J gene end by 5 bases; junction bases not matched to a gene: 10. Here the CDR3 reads CASSRSGSWRETQYF. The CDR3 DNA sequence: TGTGCCAGCAGCAGGAGCGGGAGTTGGCGGGAGACCCAGTACTTC. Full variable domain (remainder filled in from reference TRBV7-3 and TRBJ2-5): GAGVSQTPSNKVTEKGKYVELRCDPISGHTALYWYRQSLGQGPEFLIYFQGTGAADDSGLPNDRFFAVRPEGSVSTLKIQRTERGDSAVYLCASSRSGSWRETQYFGPGTRLLVL.

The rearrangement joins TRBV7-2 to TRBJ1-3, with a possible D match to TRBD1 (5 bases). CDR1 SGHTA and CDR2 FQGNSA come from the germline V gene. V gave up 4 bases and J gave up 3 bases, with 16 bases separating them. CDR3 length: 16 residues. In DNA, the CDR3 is TGTGCCAGCAGCTCTAGTCACCAGGGATTTGGAAACACCATATATTTT. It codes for CASSSSHQGFGNTIYF.